This T cell receptor (beta chain) derives from a study of graft-versus-host responses after intestinal transplantation. The protocol was immunoSEQ multiplex PCR, while the TCRdb copy is restricted to in-frame clones and leaves out a portion. The top ten clones hold more than 0.95% of a sample with fewer than 110,000 clones, 90% to 95% of them seen once. On this clone itself: Its antigen remains unidentified.

CDR1 and CDR2 (germline): SNHLY, FYNNEI. There are 14 residues in the CDR3. The J segment lost 5 bases and the V segment lost 9 bases, leaving 9 bases of the junction unmatched. This chain connects TRBV2 to TRBJ2-1; 8 bases match TRBD1. The sample in question was unstimulated CD8+ T cells sorted from spleen or lymph node cells, obtained before intestinal transplant. The TCR was taken from a human donor who received an intestinal transplant. The CDR3 region has the DNA TGTGCCAGTGCAGCCGGGACAGGAGACAATGAGCAGTTCTTC. Translated, it gives CASAAGTGDNEQFF.